The sequence of this T cell receptor beta chain was determined in a study of blood T cell repertoires in COVID-19. Study overall: Specimens from acute and convalescent COVID-19 originated in the United States, Italy and Spain. The cDNA or gDNA used as material had been derived from T cells, B-cell-depleted T cells, or PBMCs.

Participants were aged roughly 18 to 90 years, lived in some 23 US areas, and enrolled virtually. Clones were read by immunoSEQ multiplex PCR, and TCRdb kept only the in-frame ones, dropping some. The table includes about 250,000 clones, 80% to 90% detected once. The V gene's germline CDR1 is SGHTA and CDR2 FQGNSA. V was clipped by 3 bases and J by 0 bases, with 12 bases between them. This CDR3 comprises 16 residues. The clonotype was recovered from a man in his late teens or twenties who had recovered from COVID-19. Sequenced: PBMCs or T cells enriched from blood (not recorded which). The chain employs TRBV7-2 and TRBJ2-4; no clear D gene. The CDR3 reads CASSFASGLAKNIQYF. DNA for the CDR3: TGTGCCAGCAGCTTTGCGTCGGGTTTAGCCAAAAACATTCAGTACTTC.